These 14 T cell receptor beta chains came from one sample sequenced in a study of tumor and adjacent non-tumor tissue in lung cancer. The library came from three nested PCR rounds adapted from ARM-PCR protocols. One entry per CDR3 protein, called by TCRdb with MiXCR from the multiplex PCR reads. The data show about 110,000 distinct CDR3 sequences, about 87% seen once. No cell sorting was done before RNA was extracted from the tissue. Source material: lung tumor tissue. These TCRs come from a man aged 70 or older with non-small cell lung cancer.

V is TRBV28 and J is TRBJ2-7, with 11 bases aligning to TRBD2. J gave up 6 bases and V 7 bases, and 11 bases lay outside the gene matches. Germline loops: CDR1 MDHEN, CDR2 SYDVKM. The CDR3 is made up of 15 amino acids. The CDR3 DNA is TGTGCCAGCAATCTAATAGCGGGAGGGCCGGGCGAGCAGTACTTC. This gives the protein CASNLIAGGPGEQYF.

A word on this clonotype: The CDR3 end shows no conserved phenylalanine or tryptophan, and so a read error is likely. The DNA is left out, because the CDR3 cannot be placed on it with certainty; the CDR3 is given as TCRdb lists it. The rearrangement links TRBV6-1 to TRBJ2-5; the D call of TRBD2 is as the table states it, not checked on the DNA. Termini included, the CDR3 measures 13 amino acids. Germline assignment: CDR1 MNHNS and CDR2 SASEGT. Here the CDR3 reads CASSEAGGPREYS.

Turning to this clonotype: At one of its ends the junction is not consistent with the germline gene, which may arise from a read error. CDR3 nucleotides: TGCGCCACCAGCTTGGAACAATTCTATGACTACACCTTC. This translates into CATSLEQFYDYTF. The chain couples TRBV5-1 to TRBJ1-2; the D is unclear. Germline V lookup: CDR1 SGHRS, CDR2 YFSETQ. The CDR3 extends over 13 amino acids. Variable domain in full (rest from reference TRBV5-1 and TRBJ1-2): KAGVTQTPRYLIKTRGQQVTLSCSPISGHRSVSWYQQTPGQGLQFLFEYFSETQRNKGNFPGRFSGRQFSNSRSEMNVSTLELGDSALYLCATSLEQFYDYTFGSGTRLTVV.

With regard to this clonotype: In this CDR3 the conserved last residue, phenylalanine or tryptophan, is missing, so a read error is likely. It is unclear where the CDR3 begins or ends on the DNA, so no DNA is shown, and the CDR3 is as TCRdb lists it. The chain recombines TRBV10-3 with TRBJ2-2; the table's D call TRBD1 went unverified against the DNA. Germline assignment: CDR1 ENHRY and CDR2 SYGVKD. Inclusive of both ends, the CDR3 amounts to 15 amino acids. The CDR3 reads CAIATGASYTGELLL.

Details on this clonotype: Germline is not matched at one junction end, which may reflect a read error. The V gene is TRBV29-1, the J gene TRBJ2-6; a weak D match, TRBD2 (5 bases). Per the germline V gene, CDR1 is SQVTM and CDR2 is ANQGSEA. This CDR3 has 18 amino acids. CDR3 sequence: CSVVGERVGPSGTNVLTF. The CDR3 nucleotides read TGCAGCGTTGTCGGGGAAAGGGTAGGGCCCTCTGGGACCAACGTCCTGACTTTC.

As concerns this clonotype: A read error may explain this, as a much larger clone is one base away. This chain uses TRBV28 with TRBJ2-3; D is unresolved. The CDR3 length is 14 residues. The germline gives CDR1 MDHEN, CDR2 SYDVKM. Trimming cost V 8 bases and J 1 base, with 13 bases left between them. The CDR3 DNA follows: TGTGCCAGCCGTCCACCCGTCGGCACAGATACGCAGTATTTT. Translating it yields CASRPPVGTDTQYF.

On this clonotype itself: The junction shows a germline mismatch at one end, possibly a read error. The chain has TRBV20-1 and TRBJ2-5; D may correspond to TRBD1 or TRBD2 (5 bases each). The CDR3 runs to 14 residues. Per the germline V gene, CDR1 is DFQATT and CDR2 is SNEGSKA (reference sequence). The CDR3 here is CTARRPGPKETQYF. The CDR3, as DNA: TGCACTGCTAGGAGGCCGGGACCCAAAGAGACCCAGTACTTC.

This chain connects TRBV29-1 to TRBJ2-2; 9 bases fit TRBD2. The CDR3 sequence is 14 residues long. Germline-derived CDR1 and CDR2 are SQVTM and ANQGSEA. The trim removed 7 bases at V and 6 bases at J, leaving 9 bases unmatched. Here the CDR3 DNA reads TGCAGCGCATTAGGGACTAGCCTCTCCGGGGAGCTGTTTTTT. Protein sequence: CSALGTSLSGELFF.

The chain recombines TRBV10-3 with TRBJ2-7; 8 bases line up with TRBD1. From germline, CDR1 is ENHRY and CDR2 SYGVKD. The CDR3 is 14 amino acids. CDR3 sequence: CDCTIGTGPYEQYF. The CDR3 nucleotides are TGTGACTGCACAATCGGGACAGGCCCCTACGAGCAGTACTTC.

This clonotype was seen many times. A read error may produce the germline difference seen at one junction end. V is TRBV20-1 and J is TRBJ1-2; 7 positions match TRBD1. CDR1 DFQATT and CDR2 SNEGSKA come from the germline V gene (reference sequence). This CDR3 contains 13 residues. The CDR3: CGASNRGDYGYTF. CDR3 bases: TGCGGTGCTAGTAACAGGGGTGACTATGGCTACACCTTC.

This clonotype was recorded only once. This is likely a read error, given that the CDR3 carries no conserved phenylalanine or tryptophan at its end. This chain links TRBV20-1 with TRBJ2-1; 9 bases match TRBD2. This CDR3 is 13 amino acids long. The V gene's germline CDR1 is DFQATT and CDR2 SNEGSKA (reference sequence). Germline trimming cut 5 bases from V and 7 bases from J; bases unmatched to any gene: 6. Here the CDR3 DNA reads TGCAGTGCTCCGGGACTAGCTAGGAATGAGCAGTTCTTA. The encoded protein is CSAPGLARNEQFL.

The chain links TRBV12-3 or TRBV12-4 to TRBJ2-5; 7 nucleotides line up with TRBD2. The CDR3 length is 16 residues. J was trimmed by 5 bases and V by 2 bases; bases with no gene match: 11. This chain's CDR3 is CASSLSSGGLVETQYF. The CDR3 region has the DNA TGTGCCAGCAGTTTATCTAGCGGAGGTCTTGTCGAGACCCAGTACTTC.

Of note for this clonotype: A much larger clone lies one base from this, so it may be a read error. The chain recombines TRBV19 with TRBJ1-1; D perhaps matches TRBD1 (5 bases). CDR3 size: 15 residues. Germline V gene data show CDR1 as LNHDA and CDR2 as SQIVND (reference sequence). The CDR3 DNA follows: TGTGCCAGTAGTATGAGGGACCAGTCGAACACTGAAGCTTACTTT. Translated, it gives CASSMRDQSNTEAYF.

The chain combines TRBV28 with TRBJ2-7, with D perhaps assigned TRBD1 or TRBD2 (6 bases each). Trimming left V 2 bases short and J 13 bases short, with 30 bases between. CDR1 and CDR2 (germline): MDHEN, SYDVKM. There are 17 residues in the CDR3. Here the CDR3 DNA reads TGTGCCAGCAGTTTAAGGGGGGTCCTCAAGACATCCTACGAACACTACTTC. It encodes CASSLRGVLKTSYEHYF.